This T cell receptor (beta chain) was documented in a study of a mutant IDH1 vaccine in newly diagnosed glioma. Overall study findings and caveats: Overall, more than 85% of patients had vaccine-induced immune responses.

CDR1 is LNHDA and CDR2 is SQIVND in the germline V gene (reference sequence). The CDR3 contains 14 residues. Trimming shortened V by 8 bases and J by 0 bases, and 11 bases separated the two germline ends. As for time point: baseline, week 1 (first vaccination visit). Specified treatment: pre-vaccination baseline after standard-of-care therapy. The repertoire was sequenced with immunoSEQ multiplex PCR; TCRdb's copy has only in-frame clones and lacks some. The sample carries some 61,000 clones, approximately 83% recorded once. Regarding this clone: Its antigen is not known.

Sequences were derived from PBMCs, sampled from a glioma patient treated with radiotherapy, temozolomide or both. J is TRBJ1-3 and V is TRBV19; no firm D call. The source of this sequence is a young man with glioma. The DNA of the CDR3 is TGTGCCAGTTGGGATTTGGCCTCTGGAAACACCATATATTTT. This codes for CASWDLASGNTIYF. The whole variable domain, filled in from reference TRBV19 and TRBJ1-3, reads DGGITQSPKYLFRKEGQNVTLSCEQNLNHDAMYWYRQDPGQGLRLIYYSQIVNDFQKGDIAEGYSVSREKKESFPLTVTSAQKNPTAFYLCASWDLASGNTIYFGEGSWLTVV.